Following are 23 T cell receptor beta chains from one sample sequenced in a study of CD8 T cells in ankylosing spondylitis. General study points: It appeared that ankylosing spondylitis blood was characterized by a TCR beta motif of roughly 8 highly homologous variants.

TCRdb redid the calling of the 5' RACE reads with MiXCR, one entry per CDR3 protein. The data hold roughly 700,000 distinct CDR3 sequences, with roughly 19% observed a single time. No antigen has been assigned to these receptors. Sequenced material: blood, either unsorted or a sorted T cell fraction (not recorded which). Source of these receptors: a male donor with ankylosing spondylitis.

The chain is built from TRBV20-1 and TRBJ1-3; D unclear. The V gene lost 3 bases and the J gene lost 0 bases, with 12 bases spanning the gap. CDR1 DFQATT and CDR2 SNEGSKA come from the germline V gene (reference sequence). The CDR3 covers 15 residues. DNA of the CDR3: TGCAGTGCTAGGTCGACGGCAGACTCTGGAAACACCATATATTTT. This sequence encodes CSARSTADSGNTIYF.

This clonotype was picked up a small number of times. V gene TRBV6-2 or TRBV6-3 combines with J gene TRBJ2-7, with 9 bases lining up with TRBD2. This CDR3 has 16 residues. The V gene end was trimmed by 2 bases and the J gene end by 0 bases; junction bases not matched to a gene: 5. Germline V gene sequence: CDR1 MNHEY, CDR2 SVGEGT. Written as DNA, the CDR3 is TGTGCCAGCAGTTACGTGCCTAGCGGGGCCTCCTACGAGCAGTACTTC. Encoded protein: CASSYVPSGASYEQYF.

The CDR3 bases are TGTGCCAGCAGCCATCTTAGCGGGAGAGAGAATGAGCAGTTCTTC. The encoded protein is CASSHLSGRENEQFF. The V gene is TRBV4-2, the J gene TRBJ2-1, with TRBD2 matching over 9 bases. J gave up 7 bases and V 3 bases, and 7 bases lay outside the gene matches. Germline-derived CDR1 and CDR2 are LGHNA and YNFKEQ. The CDR3 totals 15 residues.

This clonotype was seen a few times. The junction departs from germline at one end; a sequencing error may be responsible. The rearrangement joins TRBV5-1 to TRBJ1-4; the D gene is possibly TRBD1 (6 bases). The CDR3 length is 15 residues. CDR1 and CDR2 (germline): SGHRS, YFSETQ. The CDR3: CASSLGTTTNEKLFF. The CDR3 DNA follows: TGTGCCAGCAGTTTGGGGACAACAACTAATGAAAAACTGTTTTTT.

In this sample, this clonotype turned up a few times. The J gene is TRBJ2-5, the V gene TRBV12-3 or TRBV12-4; D ambiguous. V was cut by 4 bases and J by 0 bases, with 6 bases left in between. The CDR3 has 13 amino acids. The CDR3 sequence is CASSSVYQETQYF. CDR3 DNA: TGTGCCAGCAGTTCGGTGTACCAAGAGACCCAGTACTTC.

This clonotype was seen a handful of times. The rearrangement joins TRBV13 to TRBJ1-1, with 8 positions matching TRBD1. Per germline, CDR1 PRHDT and CDR2 FYEKMQ (reference sequence). The CDR3 is 15 amino acids. J was trimmed by 6 bases and V by 5 bases; bases with no gene match: 11. CDR3 bases: TGTGCCAGCAGCCAAAGTGACAGGGGAAGGCCTGAAGCTTTCTTT. Encoded protein: CASSQSDRGRPEAFF.

The chain uses TRBV28 and TRBJ2-5; perhaps TRBD2 as D (6 bases). In germline, CDR1 is MDHEN, CDR2 SYDVKM. The CDR3 totals 14 residues. Trimming removed 5 bases from V and 6 bases from J, with 16 bases in between. Here the CDR3 DNA reads TGTGCCAGCAGTCAAGGGGAGGTCGCGAAGACCCAGTACTTC. As protein: CASSQGEVAKTQYF.

This clonotype has only a few counts. The CDR3 coding sequence is TGTGCCAGCAGCTTGGCGGGGGGACAGGGACAGTACGAGCAGTACTTC. Translating gives CASSLAGGQGQYEQYF. V usage is TRBV5-5 and J usage is TRBJ2-7; 9 bases are a match to TRBD1. V trimming: 0 bases; J trimming: 4 bases; junction bases outside the gene matches: 8. The CDR3 is made up of 16 amino acids. Per the germline V gene, CDR1 is SGHKS and CDR2 is YYEKEE (reference sequence).

This clonotype was observed a handful of times. The chain links TRBV29-1 to TRBJ1-1; 7 bases line up with TRBD1. The J segment lost 7 bases and the V segment lost 6 bases, leaving 11 bases of the junction unmatched. Germline V gene lookup returns CDR1 SQVTM and CDR2 ANQGSEA. This CDR3 has 13 residues. This CDR3 is CSVAGQPGGEAFF. CDR3 nucleotides: TGCAGCGTCGCGGGACAGCCCGGCGGTGAAGCTTTCTTT. Full variable domain (outside the CDR3, taken from reference TRBV29-1 and TRBJ1-1): SAVISQKPSRDICQRGTSLTIQCQVDSQVTMMFWYRQQPGQSLTLIATANQGSEATYESGFVIDKFPISRPNLTFSTLTVSNMSPEDSSIYLCSVAGQPGGEAFFGQGTRLTVV.

Only a few counts were recorded for this clonotype. This chain uses TRBV18 with TRBJ1-3; 7 positions agree with TRBD1. The J segment lost 0 bases and the V segment lost 4 bases, leaving 9 bases of the junction unmatched. Germline lookup yields CDR1 KGHSH and CDR2 LQKENI. The CDR3 is made up of 17 amino acids. The CDR3 reads CASSRRTGEISGNTIYF. CDR3 nucleotides: TGTGCCAGCTCACGGCGGACAGGCGAGATCTCTGGAAACACCATATATTTT.

This clonotype occurred a few times. The chain is built from TRBV10-3 and TRBJ2-3; D not resolved. Between the trimmed V and J ends, which lost 10 bases and 0 bases, there was a span of 11 bases. This CDR3 has 13 residues. Germline values: CDR1 ENHRY, CDR2 SYGVKD. In DNA form, the CDR3 reads TGTGCCACCCAACCGACTAGCACAGATACGCAGTATTTT. This sequence encodes CATQPTSTDTQYF.

CDR3 sequence (DNA): TGTGCCAGCAGCCGCGGACCAACCCTTGGAAAACTGTTTTTT. Amino acids: CASSRGPTLGKLFF. V usage is TRBV7-9 and J usage is TRBJ1-4, with D unclear. This CDR3 is 14 amino acids long. Germline V lookup: CDR1 SEHNR, CDR2 FQNEAQ (reference sequence). Between the trimmed V and J ends, which lost 5 bases and 10 bases, there was a span of 17 bases.

This clonotype turned up a few times. The chain combines TRBV5-1 with TRBJ2-1; 10 bases are shared with TRBD1. V lost 4 bases and J lost 7; bases outside the gene matches: 11. Germline V gene sequence: CDR1 SGHRS, CDR2 YFSETQ. The CDR3 runs to 16 residues. CDR3 residues: CASSRSGDRGQNEQFF. In nucleotides, the CDR3 is TGCGCCAGCAGCCGCTCCGGCGACAGGGGGCAGAATGAGCAGTTCTTC.

The genes are TRBV29-1 and TRBJ1-1; 8 nucleotides agree with TRBD1. J was trimmed by 8 bases and V by 8 bases; bases with no gene match: 4. This CDR3 has 10 amino acids. Germline lookup yields CDR1 SQVTM and CDR2 ANQGSEA. DNA for the CDR3: TGCAGCTCTGGGACAGGCGAAGCTTTCTTT. Translation gives CSSGTGEAFF. Drawing the rest from reference TRBV29-1 and TRBJ1-1, the complete variable domain is SAVISQKPSRDICQRGTSLTIQCQVDSQVTMMFWYRQQPGQSLTLIATANQGSEATYESGFVIDKFPISRPNLTFSTLTVSNMSPEDSSIYLCSSGTGEAFFGQGTRLTVV.

The rearrangement uses TRBV7-2 and TRBJ1-1, with D perhaps TRBD1 (6 bases). Germline values: CDR1 SGHTA, CDR2 FQGNSA. V was pared by 3 bases and J by 2 bases, with 13 bases between. The CDR3 runs 15 residues. CDR3 region: CASSLRTALNTEAFF. CDR3 DNA: TGTGCCAGCAGCTTGAGGACAGCCCTAAACACTGAAGCTTTCTTT.

This chain uses TRBV20-1 with TRBJ1-5, with D tentatively TRBD1 (5 bases). The CDR3 consists of 16 residues. Germline CDR1 reads DFQATT; CDR2 reads SNEGSKA (reference sequence). The V end was cut by 4 bases, the J end by 6 bases, with 22 bases between. This CDR3 reads CSANPPGPIEAQPQHF. The CDR3 DNA sequence: TGCAGTGCTAACCCGCCGGGGCCCATCGAAGCTCAGCCCCAGCATTTT.

This clonotype was seen a few times. The chain couples TRBV27 to TRBJ2-7, with a possible D match to TRBD1 (5 bases). With 0 bases removed from V and 2 bases from J, the gap between germline ends came to 11 bases. CDR3 size: 15 residues. Germline lookup yields CDR1 MNHEY and CDR2 SMNVEV (reference sequence). In nucleotides, the CDR3 is TGTGCCAGCAGTTTATCCTCGACAGACCCCTACGAGCAGTACTTC. It specifies CASSLSSTDPYEQYF.

J is TRBJ2-1 and V is TRBV12-3 or TRBV12-4; 9 nucleotides align to TRBD1. The CDR3 covers 16 residues. J gave up 8 bases and V 5 bases, and 13 bases lay outside the gene matches. The CDR3 protein is CASSHHLQGAGYEQFF. CDR3 in DNA: TGTGCCAGCAGTCACCACTTACAGGGGGCGGGGTATGAGCAGTTCTTC.

This clonotype showed up just a few times. The J gene is TRBJ1-1, the V gene TRBV7-9; D gene uncertain. The germline gives CDR1 SEHNR, CDR2 FQNEAQ (reference sequence). This CDR3 contains 14 residues. Between the trimmed V and J ends, which lost 7 bases and 0 bases, there was a span of 12 bases. CDR3 amino acids: CASTLQLMNTEAFF. The CDR3 DNA follows: TGTGCCAGCACCCTACAGCTGATGAACACTGAAGCTTTCTTT.

This clonotype was detected only a few times. The chain employs TRBV6-2 or TRBV6-3 and TRBJ2-1; D is possibly TRBD1 (6 bases). The CDR3 runs to 16 residues. V was shortened by 6 bases and J by 6 bases, with 21 bases between the two germline ends. Germline V gene lookup returns CDR1 MNHEY and CDR2 SVGEGT. In DNA, the CDR3 is TGTGCCAGCAGGACATTGGGGGCCAAAAGGGGCAATGAGCAGTTCTTC. It translates to CASRTLGAKRGNEQFF.

The V and J genes are TRBV27 and TRBJ2-1; 9 bases match TRBD2. V lost 6 bases and J lost 5; bases outside the gene matches: 5. Germline lookup yields CDR1 MNHEY and CDR2 SMNVEV (reference sequence). CDR3 size: 14 residues. Written as DNA, the CDR3 is TGTGCCAGCAGCATAAGCGGGGGGAACAATGAGCAGTTCTTC. The encoded protein is CASSISGGNNEQFF.

A note on this clonotype: One end of the junction is discordant with germline, which a read error may explain. The genes are TRBV18 and TRBJ2-5, with 7 bases matching TRBD2. In germline, CDR1 is KGHSH, CDR2 LQKENI. The CDR3 runs to 18 residues. This CDR3 is CPSSPPVPGGRSEETQYF. CDR3 nucleotide sequence: TGCCCCAGCTCACCACCGGTACCTGGCGGGAGATCGGAAGAGACCCAGTACTTC.

In regard to this clonotype: Since a much larger clone is just one base distant, this may be a read error. The genes are TRBV5-1 and TRBJ1-5; 7 positions agree with TRBD1. The CDR3 runs to 13 residues. Trimming at V came to 4 bases and at J to 5 bases, leaving 3 bases not matched to a gene. CDR1 and CDR2 (germline): SGHRS, YFSETQ. The CDR3 protein is CASSQGVDQPQHF. The CDR3 coding sequence is TGCGCCAGCAGCCAGGGGGTCGATCAGCCCCAGCATTTT.